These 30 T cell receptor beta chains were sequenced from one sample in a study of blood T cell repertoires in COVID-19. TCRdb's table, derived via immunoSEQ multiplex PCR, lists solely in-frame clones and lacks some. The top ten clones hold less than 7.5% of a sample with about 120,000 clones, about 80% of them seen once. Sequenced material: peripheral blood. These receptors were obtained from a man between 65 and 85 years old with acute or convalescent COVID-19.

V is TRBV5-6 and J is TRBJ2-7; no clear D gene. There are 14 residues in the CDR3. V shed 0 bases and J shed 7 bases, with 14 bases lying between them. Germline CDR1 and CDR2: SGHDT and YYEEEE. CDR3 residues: CASSLGTRVVEQYF. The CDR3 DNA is TGTGCCAGCAGCTTGGGCACCCGGGTGGTAGAGCAGTACTTC.

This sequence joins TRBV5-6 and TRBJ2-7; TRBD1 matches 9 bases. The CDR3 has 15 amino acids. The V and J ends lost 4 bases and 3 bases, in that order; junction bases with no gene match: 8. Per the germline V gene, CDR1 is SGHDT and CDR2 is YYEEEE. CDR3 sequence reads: CASSRDRASRYEQYF. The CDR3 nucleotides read TGTGCCAGCAGCCGGGACAGGGCTTCCCGCTACGAGCAGTACTTC.

CDR3 nucleotides: TGTGCCAGCAGCTTATCAACAGTTTGGGACACTGAAGCTTTCTTT. The encoded protein is CASSLSTVWDTEAFF. This chain links TRBV13 with TRBJ1-1; no definite D call. Trimming shortened V by 2 bases and J by 3 bases, and 13 bases separated the two germline ends. Germline V gene lookup returns CDR1 PRHDT and CDR2 FYEKMQ (reference sequence). This CDR3 is 15 amino acids long.

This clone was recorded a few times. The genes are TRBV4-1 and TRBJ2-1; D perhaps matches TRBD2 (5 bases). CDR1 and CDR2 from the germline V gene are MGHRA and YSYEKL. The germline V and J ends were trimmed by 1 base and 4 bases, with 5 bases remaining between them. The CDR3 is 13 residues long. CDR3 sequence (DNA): TGCGCCAGCAGCCAAGGAGGGTACAATGAGCAGTTCTTC. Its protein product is CASSQGGYNEQFF.

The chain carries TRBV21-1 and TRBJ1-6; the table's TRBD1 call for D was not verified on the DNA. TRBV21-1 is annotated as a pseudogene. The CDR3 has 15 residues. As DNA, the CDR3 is TGTGCCAGCAGCGTACGGACAGGGGATAATTCACCCCTCCACTTT. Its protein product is CASSVRTGDNSPLHF.

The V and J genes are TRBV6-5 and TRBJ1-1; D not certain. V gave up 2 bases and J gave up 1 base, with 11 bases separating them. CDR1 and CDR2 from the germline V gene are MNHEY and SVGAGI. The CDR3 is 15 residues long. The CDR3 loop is CASSYMHSGNTEAFF. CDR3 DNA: TGTGCCAGCAGTTACATGCACTCCGGGAACACTGAAGCTTTCTTT.

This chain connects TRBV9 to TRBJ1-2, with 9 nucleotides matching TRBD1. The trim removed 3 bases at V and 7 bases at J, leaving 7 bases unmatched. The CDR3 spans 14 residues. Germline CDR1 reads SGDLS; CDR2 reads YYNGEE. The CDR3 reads CASSGGTGIRGYTF. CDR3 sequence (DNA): TGTGCCAGCAGCGGGGGGACAGGGATTCGTGGCTACACCTTC.

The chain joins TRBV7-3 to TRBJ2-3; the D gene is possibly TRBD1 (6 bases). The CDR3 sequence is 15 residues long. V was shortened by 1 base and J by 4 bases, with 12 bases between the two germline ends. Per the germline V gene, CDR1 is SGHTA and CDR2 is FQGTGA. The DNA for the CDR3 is TGTGCCAGCAGCTTAATAGGGCAGGGGTCAGATACGCAGTATTTT. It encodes CASSLIGQGSDTQYF.

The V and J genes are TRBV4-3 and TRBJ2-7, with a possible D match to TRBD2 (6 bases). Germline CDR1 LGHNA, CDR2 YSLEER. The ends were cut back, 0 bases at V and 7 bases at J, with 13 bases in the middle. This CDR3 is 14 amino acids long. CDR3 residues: CASSQDSRAGEQYF. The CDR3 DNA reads TGCGCCAGCAGCCAAGATTCAAGGGCGGGGGAGCAGTACTTC.

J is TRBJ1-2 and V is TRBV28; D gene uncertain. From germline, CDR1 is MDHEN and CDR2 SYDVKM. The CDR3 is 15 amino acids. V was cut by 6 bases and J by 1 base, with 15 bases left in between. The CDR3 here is CASSLSGLFNYGYTF. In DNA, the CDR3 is TGTGCCAGCAGCCTAAGTGGACTTTTTAACTATGGCTACACCTTC.

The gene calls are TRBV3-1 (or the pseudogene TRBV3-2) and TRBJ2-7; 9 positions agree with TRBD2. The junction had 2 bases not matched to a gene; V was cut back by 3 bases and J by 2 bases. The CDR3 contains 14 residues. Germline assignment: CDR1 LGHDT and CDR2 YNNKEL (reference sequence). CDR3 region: CASSQASGTYEQYF. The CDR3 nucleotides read TGTGCCAGCAGCCAGGCTAGCGGGACCTACGAGCAGTACTTC.

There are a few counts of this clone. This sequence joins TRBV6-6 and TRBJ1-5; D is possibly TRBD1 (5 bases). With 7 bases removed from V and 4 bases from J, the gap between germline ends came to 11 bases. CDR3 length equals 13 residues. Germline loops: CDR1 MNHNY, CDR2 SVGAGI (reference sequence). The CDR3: CASTPGRNQPQHF. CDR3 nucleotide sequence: TGTGCCAGCACGCCAGGGCGTAATCAGCCCCAGCATTTT.

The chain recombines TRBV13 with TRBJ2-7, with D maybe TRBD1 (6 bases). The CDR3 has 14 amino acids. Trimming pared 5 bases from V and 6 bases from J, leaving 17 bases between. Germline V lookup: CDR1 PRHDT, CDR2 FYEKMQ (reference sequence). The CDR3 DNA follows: TGTGCCAGCAGCCCGGAACAGGGAAAGTCCGAGCAGTACTTC. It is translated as CASSPEQGKSEQYF.

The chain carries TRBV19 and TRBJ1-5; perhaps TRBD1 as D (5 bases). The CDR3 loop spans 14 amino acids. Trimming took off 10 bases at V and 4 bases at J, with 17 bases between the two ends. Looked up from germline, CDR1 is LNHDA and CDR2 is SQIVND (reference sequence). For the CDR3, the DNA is TGTGCCACCAAAAAGGAGGGGTCGAATCAGCCCCAGCATTTT. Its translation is CATKKEGSNQPQHF.

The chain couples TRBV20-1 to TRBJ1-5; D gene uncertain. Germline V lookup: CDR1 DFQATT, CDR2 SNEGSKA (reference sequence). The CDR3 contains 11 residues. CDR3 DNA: TGCAGCCTTTATAGCAATCAGCCCCAGCATTTT. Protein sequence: CSLYSNQPQHF.

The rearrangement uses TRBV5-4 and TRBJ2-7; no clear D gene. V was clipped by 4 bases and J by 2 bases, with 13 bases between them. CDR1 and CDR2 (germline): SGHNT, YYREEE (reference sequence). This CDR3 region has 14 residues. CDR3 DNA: TGTGCCAGCAGCCCCTTGACACCTCCCTACGAGCAGTACTTC. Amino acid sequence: CASSPLTPPYEQYF.

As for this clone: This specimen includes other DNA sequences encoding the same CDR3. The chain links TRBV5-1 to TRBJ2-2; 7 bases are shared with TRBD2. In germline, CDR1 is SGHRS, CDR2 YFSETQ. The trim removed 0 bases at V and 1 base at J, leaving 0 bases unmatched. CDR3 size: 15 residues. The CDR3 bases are TGCGCCAGCAGCTTGGCGGGAGGGAACACCGGGGAGCTGTTTTTT. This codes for CASSLAGGNTGELFF.

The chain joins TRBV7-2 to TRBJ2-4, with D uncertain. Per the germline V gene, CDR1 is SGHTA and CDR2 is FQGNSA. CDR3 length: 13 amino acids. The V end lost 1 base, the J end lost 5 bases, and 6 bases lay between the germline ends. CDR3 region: CASSLVRENIQYF. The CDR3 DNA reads TGTGCCAGCAGCTTAGTTCGGGAAAACATTCAGTACTTC.

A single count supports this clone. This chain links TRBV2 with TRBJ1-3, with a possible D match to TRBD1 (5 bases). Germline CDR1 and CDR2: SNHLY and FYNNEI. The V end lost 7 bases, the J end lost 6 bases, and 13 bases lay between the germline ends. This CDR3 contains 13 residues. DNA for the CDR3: TGTGCCAGCACTATACAGGAGTTAAACACCATATATTTT. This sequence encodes CASTIQELNTIYF.

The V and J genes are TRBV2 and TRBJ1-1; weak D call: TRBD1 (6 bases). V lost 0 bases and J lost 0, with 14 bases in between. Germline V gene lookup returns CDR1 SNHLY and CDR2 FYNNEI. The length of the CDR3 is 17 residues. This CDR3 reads CASSEARTATMNTEAFF. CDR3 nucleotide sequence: TGTGCCAGCAGTGAAGCGAGGACAGCCACTATGAACACTGAAGCTTTCTTT.

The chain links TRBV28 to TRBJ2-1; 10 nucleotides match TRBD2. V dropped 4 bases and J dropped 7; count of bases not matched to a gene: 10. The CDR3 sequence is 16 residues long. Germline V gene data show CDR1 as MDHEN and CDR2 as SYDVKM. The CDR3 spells CASSSQPAGGRNEQFF. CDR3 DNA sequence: TGTGCCAGCAGTTCCCAGCCAGCGGGAGGGCGAAATGAGCAGTTCTTC.

CDR3 bases: TGCGCCAGCAGCTTGGGGGACAGTAGGTACGAGCAGTACTTC. Its protein product is CASSLGDSRYEQYF. The chain has TRBV5-1 and TRBJ2-7; 7 bases align to TRBD1. J lost 4 bases, V lost 0 bases, and 4 bases had no gene match. Germline assignment: CDR1 SGHRS and CDR2 YFSETQ. This CDR3 is built from 14 residues.

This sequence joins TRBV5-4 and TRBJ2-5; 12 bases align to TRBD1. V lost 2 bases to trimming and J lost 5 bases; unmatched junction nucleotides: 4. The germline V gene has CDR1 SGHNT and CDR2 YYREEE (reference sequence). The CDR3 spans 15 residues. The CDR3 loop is CASSFGTGGDETQYF. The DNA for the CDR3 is TGTGCCAGCAGCTTCGGGACAGGGGGCGATGAGACCCAGTACTTC.

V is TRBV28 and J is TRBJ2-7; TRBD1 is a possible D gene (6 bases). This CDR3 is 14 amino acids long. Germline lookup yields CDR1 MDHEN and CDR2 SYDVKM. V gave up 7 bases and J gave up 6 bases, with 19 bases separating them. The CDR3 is CASTARGSAFEQYF. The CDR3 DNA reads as TGTGCCAGCACCGCCAGGGGATCAGCGTTCGAGCAGTACTTC.

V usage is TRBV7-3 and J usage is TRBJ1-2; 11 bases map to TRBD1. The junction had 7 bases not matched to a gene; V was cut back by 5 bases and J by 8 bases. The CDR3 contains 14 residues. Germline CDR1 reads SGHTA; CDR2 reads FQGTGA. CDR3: CASSPRTGGDGYTF. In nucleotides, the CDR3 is TGTGCCAGCAGCCCGAGGACAGGGGGCGACGGCTACACCTTC.

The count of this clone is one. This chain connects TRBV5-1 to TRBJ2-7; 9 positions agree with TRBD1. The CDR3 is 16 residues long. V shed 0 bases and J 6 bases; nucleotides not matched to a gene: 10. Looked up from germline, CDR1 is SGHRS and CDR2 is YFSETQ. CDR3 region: CASSLAFGQGSGEQYF. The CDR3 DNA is TGCGCCAGCAGCTTGGCCTTCGGACAGGGGAGCGGCGAGCAGTACTTC.

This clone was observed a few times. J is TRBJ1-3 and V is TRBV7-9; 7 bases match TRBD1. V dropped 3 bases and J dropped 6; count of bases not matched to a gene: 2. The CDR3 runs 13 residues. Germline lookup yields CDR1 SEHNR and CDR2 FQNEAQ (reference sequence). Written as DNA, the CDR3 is TGTGCCAGCAGCTTGGGACAGTCAAACACCATATATTTT. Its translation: CASSLGQSNTIYF.

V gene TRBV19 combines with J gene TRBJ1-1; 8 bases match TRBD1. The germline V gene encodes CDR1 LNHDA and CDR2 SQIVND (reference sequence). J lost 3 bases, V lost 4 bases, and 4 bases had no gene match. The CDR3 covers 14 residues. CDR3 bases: TGTGCCAGTAGTACCAGACAGGGGTACACTGAAGCTTTCTTT. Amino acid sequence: CASSTRQGYTEAFF.

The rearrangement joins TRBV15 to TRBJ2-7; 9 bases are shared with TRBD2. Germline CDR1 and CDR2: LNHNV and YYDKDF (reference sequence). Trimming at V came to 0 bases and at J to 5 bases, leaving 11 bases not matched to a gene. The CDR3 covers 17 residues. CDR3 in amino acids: CATSRDFGTSTSDEQYF. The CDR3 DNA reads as TGTGCCACCAGCAGAGATTTCGGGACTAGCACGTCTGACGAGCAGTACTTC.

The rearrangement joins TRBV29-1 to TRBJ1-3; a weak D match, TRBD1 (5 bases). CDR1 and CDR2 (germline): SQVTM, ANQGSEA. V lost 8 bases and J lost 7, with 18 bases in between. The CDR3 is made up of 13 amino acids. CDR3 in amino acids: CSFTGAGRNTIYF. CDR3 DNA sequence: TGCAGCTTTACCGGCGCAGGGCGTAACACCATATATTTT.